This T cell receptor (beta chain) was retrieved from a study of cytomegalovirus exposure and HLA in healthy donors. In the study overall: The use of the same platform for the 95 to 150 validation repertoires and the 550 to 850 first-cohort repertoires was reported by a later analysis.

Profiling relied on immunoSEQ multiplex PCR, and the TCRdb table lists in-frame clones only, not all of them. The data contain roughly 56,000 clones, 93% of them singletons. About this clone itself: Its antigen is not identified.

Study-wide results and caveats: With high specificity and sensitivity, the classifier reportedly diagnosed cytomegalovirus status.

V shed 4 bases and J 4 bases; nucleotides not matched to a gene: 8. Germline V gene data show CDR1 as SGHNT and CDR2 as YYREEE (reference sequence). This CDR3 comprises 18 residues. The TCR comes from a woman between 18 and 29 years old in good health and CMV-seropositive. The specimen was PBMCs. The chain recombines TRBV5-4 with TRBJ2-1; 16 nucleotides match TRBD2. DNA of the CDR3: TGTGCCAGCAGCCCCGGGACTAGCGGGGGGGACAGTTACAATGAGCAGTTCTTC. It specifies CASSPGTSGGDSYNEQFF.